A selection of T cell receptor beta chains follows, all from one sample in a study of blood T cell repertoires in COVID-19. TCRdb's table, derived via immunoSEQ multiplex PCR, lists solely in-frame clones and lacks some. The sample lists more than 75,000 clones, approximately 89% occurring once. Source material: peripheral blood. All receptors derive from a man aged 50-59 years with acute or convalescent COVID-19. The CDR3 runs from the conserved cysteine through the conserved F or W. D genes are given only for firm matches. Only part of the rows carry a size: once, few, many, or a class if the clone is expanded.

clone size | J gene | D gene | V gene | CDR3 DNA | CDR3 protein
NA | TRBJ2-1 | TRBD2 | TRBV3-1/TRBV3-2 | TGTGCCAGCAGCCCCCTGACTAGCGGGGGGAGCGAGCAGTTCTTC | CASSPLTSGGSEQFF
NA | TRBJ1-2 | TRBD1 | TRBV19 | TGTGCCAGTAGTACCGGACAGGGCGTAGGGTATGGCTACACCTTC | CASSTGQGVGYGYTF
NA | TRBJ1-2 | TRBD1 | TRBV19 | TGTGCCAGTAGTTCCGGACAGGGCGGAAACTATGGCTACACCTTC | CASSSGQGGNYGYTF
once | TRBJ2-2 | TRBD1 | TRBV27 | TGTGCCGCCCGACAGGGGGCAAACACCGGGGAGCTGTTTTTT | CAARQGANTGELFF
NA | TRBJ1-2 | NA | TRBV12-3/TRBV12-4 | TGTGCTGAGAGCGTATTTGGCTACACCTTC | CAESVFGYTF
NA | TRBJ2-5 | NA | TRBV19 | TGTGCCAGTAGTATAAAGGGGCCCCCATGGGCCCAGTACTTC | CASSIKGPPWAQYF
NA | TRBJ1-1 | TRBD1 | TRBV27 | TGTGCCAGCCCCCCAGGGGGCGACGGCACTGAAGCTTTCTTT | CASPPGGDGTEAFF
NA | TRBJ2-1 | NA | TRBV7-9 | TGTGCCAGCAGCTTCCAGGGCGGCCCGAGGACCTCTGAGCAGTTCTTC | CASSFQGGPRTSEQFF
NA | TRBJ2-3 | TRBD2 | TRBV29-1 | TGCAGCTCTCGAGCTAGCGGGATAGATACGCAGTATTTT | CSSRASGIDTQYF
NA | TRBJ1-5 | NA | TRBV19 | TGTGCCAGTAGTATACGACAGTTAAATCAGCCCCAGCATTTT | CASSIRQLNQPQHF
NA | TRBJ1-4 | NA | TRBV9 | TGTGCCAGCAGCGTAGGTTCAGGGGCCACTAATGAAAAACTGTTTTTT | CASSVGSGATNEKLFF
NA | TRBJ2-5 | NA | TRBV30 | TGTGCCGGCGGGGGCGGAAGGTGGGAGACCCAGTACTTC | CAGGGGRWETQYF
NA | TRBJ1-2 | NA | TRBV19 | TGTGCCAGTAGACCGCGACGGGAAGGGAAGTATCATGGCTACACCTTC | CASRPRREGKYHGYTF
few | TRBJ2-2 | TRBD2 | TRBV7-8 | TGTGCCAGCACCCACTTCCCTAGCGGGAGGGACACCGGGGAGCTGTTTTTT | CASTHFPSGRDTGELFF
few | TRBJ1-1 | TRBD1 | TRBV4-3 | TGCGCCAGCAGCCACGTGATACAGGGGGGCCGTGAAGCTTTCTTT | CASSHVIQGGREAFF
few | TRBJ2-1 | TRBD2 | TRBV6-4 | TGTGCCAGCAGTGAGTTTGGGACTAGCGGTTACAATGAGCAGTTCTTC | CASSEFGTSGYNEQFF
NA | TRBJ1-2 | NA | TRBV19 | TGTGCCAGTAGTATATCCGGCCGGGTCCCCTATGGCTACACCTTC | CASSISGRVPYGYTF
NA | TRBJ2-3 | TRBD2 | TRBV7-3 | TGTGCCAGCAGCCCTGCGGGACTAGCGGGGGGCCTGACCACAGATACGCAGTATTTT | CASSPAGLAGGLTTDTQYF
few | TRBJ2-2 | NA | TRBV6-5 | TGTGCCAGCAGCCGGACAGGGAGGGCCACCGGGGAGCTGTTTTTT | CASSRTGRATGELFF
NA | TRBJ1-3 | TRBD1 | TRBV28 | TGTGCCAGCAGTCCGGAGGGACAGGGGGAAGGAAACACCATATATTTT | CASSPEGQGEGNTIYF
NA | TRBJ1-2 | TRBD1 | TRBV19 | TGTGCCAGTAAAAAGGGACAGGGAAATTATGGCTACACCTTC | CASKKGQGNYGYTF
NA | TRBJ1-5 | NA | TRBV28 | TGTGCCAGCAGTCCCCCTTACGACAGGAATCAGCCCCAGCATTTT | CASSPPYDRNQPQHF